One sample yielded the 28 T cell receptor beta chains listed below, sequenced in a study of graft-versus-host responses after intestinal transplantation. These receptors are not linked to any known antigen. Clones were sequenced by immunoSEQ multiplex PCR, and TCRdb holds only the in-frame ones, with some missing. The sample consists of more than 65,000 clones, approximately 90% of them appearing once. The sample in question was unstimulated CD8+ T cells sorted from spleen or lymph node cells, obtained before transplant. These receptors were taken from a human donor who was the organ donor for an intestinal transplant.

This clone was seen more than once but under ten times. The chain couples TRBV6-4 to TRBJ1-6; 11 nucleotides agree with TRBD1. The CDR3 has 15 residues. Germline V gene data show CDR1 as MRHNA and CDR2 as SNTAGT. The V gene end was trimmed by 6 bases and the J gene end by 7 bases; junction bases not matched to a gene: 5. CDR3 amino acids: CASREGQGANSPLHF. In DNA, the CDR3 is TGTGCCAGCAGGGAAGGACAGGGGGCGAATTCACCCCTCCACTTT.

The chain employs TRBV7-9 and TRBJ2-7; D possibly matches TRBD1 or TRBD2 (6 bases each). This CDR3 is 16 amino acids long. In germline, CDR1 is SEHNR, CDR2 FQNEAQ (reference sequence). V gave up 5 bases and J gave up 5 bases, with 22 bases separating them. CDR3 in DNA: TGTGCCAGCAGCACCCCAAAGGTACAGGGCGGGAACGAGCAGTACTTC. Its protein product is CASSTPKVQGGNEQYF.

The rearrangement links TRBV13 to TRBJ2-1, with 10 bases lining up with TRBD2. The CDR3 has 14 residues. Germline CDR1 PRHDT, CDR2 FYEKMQ (reference sequence). V was clipped by 0 bases and J by 8 bases; unmatched bases: 1. For the CDR3, the DNA is TGTGCCAGCAGCTTAGGGACTAGCGGGCATGAGCAGTTCTTC. It encodes CASSLGTSGHEQFF. The whole variable domain, filled in from reference TRBV13 and TRBJ2-1, reads AAGVIQSPRHLIKEKRETATLKCYPIPRHDTVYWYQQGPGQDPQFLISFYEKMQSDKGSIPDRFSAQQFSDYHSELNMSSLELGDSALYFCASSLGTSGHEQFFGPGTRLTVL.

The chain combines TRBV9 with TRBJ2-2; possible D gene TRBD1, 5 bases. The CDR3 contains 14 residues. Trimming pared 3 bases from V and 6 bases from J, leaving 12 bases between. The germline gives CDR1 SGDLS, CDR2 YYNGEE. CDR3 loop: CASSAQGKSGELFF. Written as DNA, the CDR3 is TGTGCCAGCAGCGCTCAGGGAAAGTCCGGGGAGCTGTTTTTT.

V gene TRBV2 combines with J gene TRBJ2-3, with D unclear. The V end was cut by 6 bases, the J end by 0 bases, with 7 bases between. The CDR3 loop spans 13 amino acids. CDR1 is SNHLY, CDR2 FYNNEI, per germline. The CDR3 spells CASRYLSTDTQYF. CDR3 DNA sequence: TGTGCCAGCAGATACCTAAGCACAGATACGCAGTATTTT.

The V gene is TRBV5-1, the J gene TRBJ2-7; D call uncertain. V dropped 3 bases and J dropped 0 bases, with 10 bases sitting between them. CDR1 is SGHRS, CDR2 YFSETQ, per germline. The CDR3 has 14 amino acids. In nucleotides, the CDR3 is TGCGCCAGCAGCTCTAGAGGTTCCTCCTACGAGCAGTACTTC. Translation: CASSSRGSSYEQYF.

The chain links TRBV10-1 to TRBJ2-2; no reliable D call. The CDR3 consists of 12 residues. The germline V gene encodes CDR1 WNHNN and CDR2 SYGVQD (reference sequence). Trimming removed 6 bases at V and 2 bases at J, with 4 bases between. The CDR3 protein is CASRDNTGELFF. DNA for the CDR3: TGCGCCAGCAGGGACAACACCGGGGAGCTGTTTTTT.

The chain employs TRBV7-8 and TRBJ2-7; D is unclear. The CDR3 is 14 amino acids. Trimming took off 4 bases at V and 3 bases at J, with 13 bases between the two ends. Germline V lookup: CDR1 SGHVS, CDR2 FQNEAQ. The CDR3 is CASSSNPADYEQYF. As DNA, the CDR3 is TGTGCCAGCAGCTCCAACCCAGCCGACTACGAGCAGTACTTC.

This rearrangement joins TRBV27 to TRBJ2-2; D call uncertain. The germline V gene encodes CDR1 MNHEY and CDR2 SMNVEV (reference sequence). This CDR3 is 12 amino acids long. V was clipped by 7 bases and J by 5 bases, with 8 bases between them. CDR3 bases: TGTGCCAGCACCGGGTTAACCGGGGAGCTGTTTTTT. Translated, it gives CASTGLTGELFF.

V and J are TRBV9 and TRBJ2-5, with TRBD2 identical over 8 bases. V dropped 4 bases and J dropped 4; count of bases not matched to a gene: 9. Germline values: CDR1 SGDLS, CDR2 YYNGEE. The CDR3 spans 15 residues. CDR3 region: CASSLLGGARETQYF. The DNA of the CDR3 is TGTGCCAGCAGCCTCCTCGGGGGGGCCCGAGAGACCCAGTACTTC. The complete variable domain, with remaining parts taken from reference TRBV9 and TRBJ2-5, reads DSGVTQTPKHLITATGQRVTLRCSPRSGDLSVYWYQQSLDQGLQFLIQYYNGEERAKGNILERFSAQQFPDLHSELNLSSLELGDSALYFCASSLLGGARETQYFGPGTRLLVL.

This chain links TRBV5-1 with TRBJ2-7; D is undetermined. This CDR3 spans 15 amino acids. In germline, CDR1 is SGHRS, CDR2 YFSETQ. Trimming took off 0 bases at V and 4 bases at J, with 14 bases between the two ends. The CDR3 DNA reads as TGCGCCAGCAGCTTGGGTTTCGGTCTGGGTTACGAGCAGTACTTC. Residues: CASSLGFGLGYEQYF.

J is TRBJ2-3 and V is TRBV7-2; weak D call: TRBD2 (5 bases). The CDR3 has 16 amino acids. The germline V gene has CDR1 SGHTA and CDR2 FQGNSA. With 5 bases removed from V and 0 bases from J, the gap between germline ends came to 15 bases. The CDR3 DNA sequence: TGTGCCAGCAGCATTACTAGATCCACTAGCACAGATACGCAGTATTTT. Amino acids: CASSITRSTSTDTQYF.

V gene TRBV30 combines with J gene TRBJ2-7, with D unclear. V lost 0 bases and J 4 bases, leaving 4 bases between the germline ends. Germline assignment: CDR1 GTSNPN and CDR2 SVGIG (reference sequence). The CDR3 contains 11 residues. CDR3 nucleotide sequence: TGTGCCTGGAGTGTATCGTACGAGCAGTACTTC. Translation gives CAWSVSYEQYF. The full variable domain, in which reference TRBV30 and TRBJ2-7 provide the parts outside the CDR3, is SQTIHQWPATLVQPVGSPLSLECTVEGTSNPNLYWYRQAAGRGLQLLFYSVGIGQISSEVPQNLSASRPQDRQFILSSKKLLLSDSGFYLCAWSVSYEQYFGPGTRLTVT.

This sequence joins TRBV7-9 and TRBJ1-1; no definite D call. The CDR3 consists of 15 residues. Germline V gives CDR1 SEHNR, CDR2 FQNEAQ (reference sequence). Trimming took 4 bases from V and 2 from J, leaving 14 bases between them. The CDR3 nucleotides read TGTGCCAGCAGCTCGGAACGCACAGATAACACTGAAGCTTTCTTT. As protein: CASSSERTDNTEAFF.

The chain links TRBV7-9 to TRBJ1-5, with TRBD1 matching over 10 bases. With 7 bases clipped from V and 5 bases from J, the junction kept 5 bases outside the gene matches. Germline lookup yields CDR1 SEHNR and CDR2 FQNEAQ (reference sequence). The length of the CDR3 is 14 residues. The chain's CDR3 is CASTRTGGDQPQHF. The CDR3 bases are TGTGCCAGCACCAGGACAGGGGGGGATCAGCCCCAGCATTTT. Full variable domain (outside the CDR3, taken from reference TRBV7-9 and TRBJ1-5): DTGVSQNPRHKITKRGQNVTFRCDPISEHNRLYWYRQTLGQGPEFLTYFQNEAQLEKSRLLSDRFSAERPKGSFSTLEIQRTEQGDSAMYLCASTRTGGDQPQHFGDGTRLSIL.

The rearrangement links TRBV9 to TRBJ1-2, with 8 bases matching TRBD1. This CDR3 contains 18 residues. CDR1 and CDR2 (germline): SGDLS, YYNGEE. Trimming at V came to 4 bases and at J to 2 bases, leaving 16 bases not matched to a gene. CDR3 protein: CASSPSHERDRTNYGYTF. The CDR3 DNA sequence: TGTGCCAGCAGCCCCAGCCACGAGAGGGACAGGACCAACTATGGCTACACCTTC.

This clone was observed once. The rearrangement joins TRBV6-6 to TRBJ2-3; D not resolved. Looked up from germline, CDR1 is MNHNY and CDR2 is SVGAGI (reference sequence). The CDR3 extends over 12 amino acids. V lost 1 base to trimming and J lost 8 bases, with 7 bases between them. The CDR3 DNA reads TGTGCCAGCAGTTACTTAGGGCGTACGCAGTATTTT. This codes for CASSYLGRTQYF.

The sample holds one count of this clone. The rearrangement uses TRBV19 and TRBJ1-5, with 7 bases identical to TRBD1. The V gene end was trimmed by 1 base and the J gene end by 6 bases; junction bases not matched to a gene: 12. This CDR3 region has 17 residues. The germline CDR1 and CDR2 sequences are LNHDA and SQIVND (reference sequence). As DNA, the CDR3 is TGTGCCAGTAGTATAGTCCCCAGACAGGGCGGGGGTCAGCCCCAGCATTTT. Amino acid sequence: CASSIVPRQGGGQPQHF.

The chain has TRBV7-9 and TRBJ2-7, with no clear D. CDR1 SEHNR and CDR2 FQNEAQ come from the germline V gene (reference sequence). V was cut by 0 bases and J by 7 bases, with 13 bases left in between. The CDR3 is 14 residues long. The CDR3, as DNA: TGTGCCAGCAGCTTAGCGATGAGGTACGGGGAGCAGTACTTC. It yields the protein CASSLAMRYGEQYF.

This clone was observed once. The chain employs TRBV6-1 and TRBJ1-5, with D unresolved. The CDR3 consists of 12 residues. Trimming took 1 base from V and 5 from J, leaving 3 bases between them. The V gene's germline CDR1 is MNHNS and CDR2 SASEGT. The CDR3 coding sequence is TGTGCCAGCAGTGAAGGAGATCAGCCCCAGCATTTT. Translating gives CASSEGDQPQHF.

The rearrangement links TRBV11-2 to TRBJ2-3, with unresolved D. V lost 7 bases and J 4 bases, leaving 9 bases between the germline ends. Germline values: CDR1 SGHAT, CDR2 FQNNGV. This CDR3 is 12 amino acids long. Here the CDR3 DNA reads TGTGCCAGCACCGATTTTGCAGATACGCAGTATTTT. Translated, it gives CASTDFADTQYF.

The chain uses TRBV2 and TRBJ1-1; unclear D gene. V lost 6 bases, J lost 1 base, and 12 bases lay in between. The germline CDR1 and CDR2 sequences are SNHLY and FYNNEI. The length of the CDR3 is 14 residues. CDR3 region: CASRSMERNTEAFF. CDR3 DNA: TGTGCCAGCAGGAGTATGGAGAGGAACACTGAAGCTTTCTTT.

V gene TRBV10-3 combines with J gene TRBJ1-6; 8 bases map to TRBD1. The CDR3 consists of 15 residues. With 2 bases clipped from V and 6 bases from J, the junction kept 3 bases outside the gene matches. Germline V gene sequence: CDR1 ENHRY, CDR2 SYGVKD. CDR3 DNA: TGTGCCATCAGTGAGGCGACAGGGGTTAATTCACCCCTCCACTTT. Translated: CAISEATGVNSPLHF.

J is TRBJ1-3 and V is TRBV4-1; D not certain. This CDR3 has 19 amino acids. Trimming stripped 0 bases from V and 0 bases from J, with 18 bases between. Germline CDR1 and CDR2: MGHRA and YSYEKL. CDR3 sequence: CASSQDFVALNLSGNTIYF. The CDR3 coding sequence is TGCGCCAGCAGCCAAGATTTTGTAGCGCTCAACCTCTCTGGAAACACCATATATTTT.

The chain is built from TRBV7-9 and TRBJ2-3, with D unresolved. This CDR3 is 15 amino acids long. CDR1 SEHNR and CDR2 FQNEAQ come from the germline V gene (reference sequence). V was cut by 4 bases and J by 4 bases, with 15 bases left in between. CDR3 sequence: CASSSYVGWSDTQYF. Written as DNA, the CDR3 is TGTGCCAGCAGCTCCTATGTGGGGTGGTCAGATACGCAGTATTTT.

V and J are TRBV7-9 and TRBJ1-1; 9 bases are shared with TRBD1. Germline-derived CDR1 and CDR2 are SEHNR and FQNEAQ (reference sequence). This CDR3 region has 15 residues. V was pared by 5 bases and J by 7 bases, with 11 bases of the junction left unmatched. In DNA, the CDR3 is TGTGCCAGCAGCCGCCTATACAGGGGGCGAGGTGAAGCTTTCTTT. This encodes CASSRLYRGRGEAFF.

The chain is built from TRBV9 and TRBJ2-2, with 9 bases that match TRBD1. The germline V gene has CDR1 SGDLS and CDR2 YYNGEE. V lost 0 bases to trimming and J lost 7 bases; unmatched junction nucleotides: 7. The CDR3 has 16 residues. CDR3 DNA sequence: TGTGCCAGCAGCGTAGAAGTGGGACAGGGTATCGGGGAGCTGTTTTTT. Its translation: CASSVEVGQGIGELFF.

The chain is built from TRBV7-2 and TRBJ2-3, with D perhaps matching TRBD2 (6 bases). The CDR3 consists of 17 residues. V lost 5 bases and J 1 base, leaving 19 bases between the germline ends. Germline-derived CDR1 and CDR2 are SGHTA and FQGNSA. CDR3 in amino acids: CASSHRTRSSGTDTQYF. The CDR3 DNA follows: TGTGCCAGCAGCCACCGGACCAGGTCTAGCGGCACAGATACGCAGTATTTT.